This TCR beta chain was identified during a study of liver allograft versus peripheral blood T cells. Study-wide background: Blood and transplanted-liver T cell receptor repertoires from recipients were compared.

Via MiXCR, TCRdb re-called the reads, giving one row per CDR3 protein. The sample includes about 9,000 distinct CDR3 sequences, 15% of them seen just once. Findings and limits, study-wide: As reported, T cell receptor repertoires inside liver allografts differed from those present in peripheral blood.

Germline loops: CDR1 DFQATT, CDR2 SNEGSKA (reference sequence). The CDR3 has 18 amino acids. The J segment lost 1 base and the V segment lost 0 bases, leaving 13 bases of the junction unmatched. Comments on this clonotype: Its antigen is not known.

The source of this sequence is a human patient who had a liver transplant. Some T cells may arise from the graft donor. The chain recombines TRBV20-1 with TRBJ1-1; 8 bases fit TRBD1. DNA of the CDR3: TGCAGTGCTAGAGATTCCAAACGGGACAGGAGAAAGAACACTGAAGCTTTCTTT. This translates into CSARDSKRDRRKNTEAFF.